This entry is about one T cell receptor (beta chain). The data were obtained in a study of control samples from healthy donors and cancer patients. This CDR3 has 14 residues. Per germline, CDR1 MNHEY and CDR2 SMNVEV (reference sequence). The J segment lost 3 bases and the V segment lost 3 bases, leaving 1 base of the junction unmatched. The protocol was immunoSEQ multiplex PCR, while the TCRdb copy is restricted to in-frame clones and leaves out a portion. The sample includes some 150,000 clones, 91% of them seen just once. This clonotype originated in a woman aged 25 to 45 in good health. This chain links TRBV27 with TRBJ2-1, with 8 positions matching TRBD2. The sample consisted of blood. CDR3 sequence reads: CASSLSGGYNEQFF. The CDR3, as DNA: TGTGCCAGCAGTTTGAGCGGGGGCTACAATGAGCAGTTCTTC.